The present T cell receptor (beta chain) was sequenced within a study of blood T cell repertoires in COVID-19. Study-wide context: From the United States, Italy and Spain came samples of acute and convalescent COVID-19.

Germline V gives CDR1 SGDLS, CDR2 YYNGEE. The CDR3 contains 13 residues. Trimming took 4 bases from V and 6 from J; bases not matched to a gene: 5. Enrolled through a virtual design, the participants were between roughly 18 and 90 years of age and came from some 25 US areas. Some clones are missing from TCRdb's copy, which holds only in-frame ones; the method was immunoSEQ multiplex PCR. The repertoire includes approximately 200,000 clones, about 87% of them detected once, and around 1.3% sits in the top ten. The chain has TRBV9 and TRBJ2-3, with TRBD1 matching over 7 bases. This sequence originates from a man aged 30-40 years who had recovered from COVID-19. Material for sequencing was PBMCs or T cells enriched from blood (not recorded which). The CDR3 bases are TGTGCCAGCAGCAAGACAGGGTTGGATACGCAGTATTTT. Encoded protein: CASSKTGLDTQYF.